A few counts support the clone carrying this TCR beta chain. The antigen is undetermined. The source of the sample is a study of CD4 T cell repertoires in COVID-19. V lost 3 bases and J lost 0, with 4 bases in between. Germline V lookup: CDR1 SGHRS, CDR2 YFSETQ. The CDR3 sequence is 14 residues long. Profiled with immunoSEQ multiplex PCR; TCRdb holds only in-frame clones, not every one. The sample includes about 550 clones, 22% of them seen just once. Antigen-reactive proliferating T cell lines came from CFSE-labeled cells given autologous monocytes and SARS-CoV-2 spike or nucleoprotein. The TCR comes from a human donor who had COVID-19. V and J are TRBV5-1 and TRBJ2-6; no clear D gene. The starting material was circulating follicular helper CD4+ T cells, cultured in vitro, obtained after recovery from COVID-19. The CDR3 loop reads CASSYYSGANVLTF. The DNA for the CDR3 is TGCGCCAGCAGCTATTACTCTGGGGCCAACGTCCTGACTTTC.